Below, one T cell receptor beta chain is given with its context. The antigen is undetermined. These data are taken from a study of T-cell memory formation after mild COVID-19. Notes on the study in general: A second wave expanding day 15 to 37 was CD4+-biased; contracting clones were balanced. For contracting clones, CD4+ ones sat mainly in CM and EM, CD8+ in EMRA.

One entry per CDR3 protein results from TCRdb running MiXCR on the 5' RACE reads. Altogether more than 250,000 distinct CDR3 sequences are present, more than 15% being singletons, with the ten largest covering around 23%. The CDR3 contains 14 residues. The ends were cut back, 0 bases at V and 7 bases at J, with 10 bases in the middle. The germline CDR1 and CDR2 sequences are MNHEY and SVGAGI. Material: PBMCs or a T cell subset sorted from them (not recorded which). The clonotype originates from a man aged 18 to 30 who had mild COVID-19 (a few samples of this study predate the infection). Cell type and time point are not known. V usage is TRBV6-5 and J usage is TRBJ2-1; tentative D call: TRBD1 (6 bases). CDR3 sequence reads: CASSYSSDRNEQFF. CDR3 nucleotide sequence: TGTGCCAGCAGTTACTCCAGCGACAGGAATGAGCAGTTCTTC.